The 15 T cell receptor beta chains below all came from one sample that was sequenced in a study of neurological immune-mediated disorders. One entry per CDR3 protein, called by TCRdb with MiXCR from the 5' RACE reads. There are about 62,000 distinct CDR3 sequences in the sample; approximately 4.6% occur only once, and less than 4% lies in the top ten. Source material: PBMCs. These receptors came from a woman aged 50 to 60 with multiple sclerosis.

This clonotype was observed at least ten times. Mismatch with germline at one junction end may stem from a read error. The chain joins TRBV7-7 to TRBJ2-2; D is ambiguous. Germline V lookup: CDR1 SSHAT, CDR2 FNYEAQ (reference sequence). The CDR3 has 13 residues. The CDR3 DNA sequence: TGTGCTAGCAGCCTGACTTTGACCGGGGAGCTGTTTTTT. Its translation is CASSLTLTGELFF. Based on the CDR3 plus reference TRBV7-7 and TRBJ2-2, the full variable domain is GAGVSQSPRYKVTKRGQDVTLRCDPISSHATLYWYQQALGQGPEFLTYFNYEAQPDKSGLPSDRFSAERPEGSISTLTIQRTEQRDSAMYRCASSLTLTGELFFGEGSRLTVL.

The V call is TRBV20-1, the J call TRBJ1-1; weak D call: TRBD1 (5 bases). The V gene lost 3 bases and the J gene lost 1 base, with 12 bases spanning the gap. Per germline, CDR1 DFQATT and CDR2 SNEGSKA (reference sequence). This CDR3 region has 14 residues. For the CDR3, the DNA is TGCAGTGCTAGCCCCATCAGGGAGAACACTGAAGCTTTCTTT. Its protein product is CSASPIRENTEAFF.

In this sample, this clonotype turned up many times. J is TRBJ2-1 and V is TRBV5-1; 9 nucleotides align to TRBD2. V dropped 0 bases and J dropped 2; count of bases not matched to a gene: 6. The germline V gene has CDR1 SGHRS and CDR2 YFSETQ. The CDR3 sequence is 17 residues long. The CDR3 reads CASSLEAAGGPYNEQFF. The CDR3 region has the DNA TGCGCCAGCAGCTTGGAAGCGGCGGGGGGGCCCTACAATGAGCAGTTCTTC.

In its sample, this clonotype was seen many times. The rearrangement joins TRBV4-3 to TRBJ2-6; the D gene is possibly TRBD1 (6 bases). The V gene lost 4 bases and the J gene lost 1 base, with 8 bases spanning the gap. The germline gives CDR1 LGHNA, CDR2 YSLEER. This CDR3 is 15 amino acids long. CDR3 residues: CASSLGTSGANVLTF. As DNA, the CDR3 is TGCGCCAGCAGCCTAGGGACATCTGGGGCCAACGTCCTGACTTTC.

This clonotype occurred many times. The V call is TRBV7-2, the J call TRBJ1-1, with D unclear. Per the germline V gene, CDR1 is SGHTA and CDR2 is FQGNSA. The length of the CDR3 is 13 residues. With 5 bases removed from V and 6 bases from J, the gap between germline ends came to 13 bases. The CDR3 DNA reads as TGTGCCAGCAGCAACGGGGATAAGTCTGAAGCTTTCTTT. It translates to CASSNGDKSEAFF.

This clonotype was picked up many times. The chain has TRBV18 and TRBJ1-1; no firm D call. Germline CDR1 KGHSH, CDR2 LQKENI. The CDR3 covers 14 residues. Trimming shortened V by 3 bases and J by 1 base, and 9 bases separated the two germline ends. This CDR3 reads CASSPSTGNTEAFF. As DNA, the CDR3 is TGTGCCAGCTCACCCTCAACGGGGAACACTGAAGCTTTCTTT.

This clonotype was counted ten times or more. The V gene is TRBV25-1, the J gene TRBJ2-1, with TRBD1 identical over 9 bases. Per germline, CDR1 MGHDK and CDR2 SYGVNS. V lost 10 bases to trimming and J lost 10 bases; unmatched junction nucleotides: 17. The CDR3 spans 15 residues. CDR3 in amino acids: CATGEQGARVGEQFF. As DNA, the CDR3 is TGTGCCACAGGCGAACAGGGGGCGCGGGTTGGGGAGCAGTTCTTC.

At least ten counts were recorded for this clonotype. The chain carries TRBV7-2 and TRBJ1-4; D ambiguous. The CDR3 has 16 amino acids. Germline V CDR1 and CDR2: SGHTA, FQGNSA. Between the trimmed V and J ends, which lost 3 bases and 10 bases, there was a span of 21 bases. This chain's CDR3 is CASSLSIQGVQGKLFF. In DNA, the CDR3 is TGTGCCAGCAGCTTGTCCATCCAAGGAGTCCAAGGAAAACTGTTTTTT. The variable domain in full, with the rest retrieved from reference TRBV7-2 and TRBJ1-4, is GAGVSQSPSNKVTEKGKDVELRCDPISGHTALYWYRQSLGQGLEFLIYFQGNSAPDKSGLPSDRFSAERTGGSVSTLTIQRTQQEDSAVYLCASSLSIQGVQGKLFFGSGTQLSVL.

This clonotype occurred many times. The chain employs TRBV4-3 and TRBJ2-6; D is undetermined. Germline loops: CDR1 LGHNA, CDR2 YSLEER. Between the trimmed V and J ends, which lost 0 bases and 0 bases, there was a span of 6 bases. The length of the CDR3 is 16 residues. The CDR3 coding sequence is TGCGCCAGCAGCCAAGAGGCGTCCTCTGGGGCCAACGTCCTGACTTTC. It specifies CASSQEASSGANVLTF.

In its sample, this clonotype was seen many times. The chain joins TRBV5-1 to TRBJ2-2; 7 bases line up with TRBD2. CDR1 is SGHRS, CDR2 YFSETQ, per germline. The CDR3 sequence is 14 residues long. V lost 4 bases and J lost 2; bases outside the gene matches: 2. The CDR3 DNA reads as TGCGCCAGCAGCCAGCGGGGTAACACCGGGGAGCTGTTTTTT. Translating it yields CASSQRGNTGELFF. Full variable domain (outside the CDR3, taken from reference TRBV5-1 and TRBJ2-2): KAGVTQTPRYLIKTRGQQVTLSCSPISGHRSVSWYQQTPGQGLQFLFEYFSETQRNKGNFPGRFSGRQFSNSRSEMNVSTLELGDSALYLCASSQRGNTGELFFGEGSRLTVL.

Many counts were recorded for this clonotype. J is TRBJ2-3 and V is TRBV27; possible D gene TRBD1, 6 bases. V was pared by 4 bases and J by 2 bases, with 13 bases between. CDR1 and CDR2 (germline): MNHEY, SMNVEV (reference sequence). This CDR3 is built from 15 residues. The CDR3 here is CASSSIWDITDTQYF. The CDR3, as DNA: TGTGCCAGCAGTTCGATCTGGGACATCACAGATACGCAGTATTTT.

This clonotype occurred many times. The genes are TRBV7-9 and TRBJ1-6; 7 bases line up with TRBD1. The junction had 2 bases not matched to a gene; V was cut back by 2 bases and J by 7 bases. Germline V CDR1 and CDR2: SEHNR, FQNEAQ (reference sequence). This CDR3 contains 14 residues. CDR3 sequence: CASSLRGRNSPLHF. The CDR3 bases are TGTGCCAGCAGCTTAAGGGGGCGAAATTCACCCCTCCACTTT. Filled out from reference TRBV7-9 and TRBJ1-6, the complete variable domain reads DTGVSQNPRHKITKRGQNVTFRCDPISEHNRLYWYRQTLGQGPEFLTYFQNEAQLEKSRLLSDRFSAERPKGSFSTLEIQRTEQGDSAMYLCASSLRGRNSPLHFGNGTRLTVT.

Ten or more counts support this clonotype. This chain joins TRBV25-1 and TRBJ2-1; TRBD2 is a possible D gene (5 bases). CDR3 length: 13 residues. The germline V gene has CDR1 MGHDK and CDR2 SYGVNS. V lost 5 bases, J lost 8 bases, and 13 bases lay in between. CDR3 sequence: CASSRGIGHEQFF. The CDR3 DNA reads TGTGCCAGCAGTCGAGGGATTGGGCATGAGCAGTTCTTC.

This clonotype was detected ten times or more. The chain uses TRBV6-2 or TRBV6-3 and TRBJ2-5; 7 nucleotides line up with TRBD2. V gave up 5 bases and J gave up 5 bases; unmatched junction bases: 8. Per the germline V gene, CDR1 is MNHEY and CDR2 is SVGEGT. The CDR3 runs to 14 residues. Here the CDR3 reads CASSPSGDSETQYF. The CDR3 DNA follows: TGTGCCAGCAGTCCCAGCGGGGATAGCGAGACCCAGTACTTC.

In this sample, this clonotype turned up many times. This CDR3 reads CASRKGLQETQYF. CDR3 nucleotide sequence: TGTGCCAGCAGGAAGGGACTGCAAGAGACCCAGTACTTC. This chain joins TRBV7-2 and TRBJ2-5; tentatively, D is TRBD2 (6 bases). Germline V lookup: CDR1 SGHTA, CDR2 FQGNSA. Trimming took 6 bases from V and 2 from J, leaving 10 bases between them. This CDR3 is 13 amino acids long.